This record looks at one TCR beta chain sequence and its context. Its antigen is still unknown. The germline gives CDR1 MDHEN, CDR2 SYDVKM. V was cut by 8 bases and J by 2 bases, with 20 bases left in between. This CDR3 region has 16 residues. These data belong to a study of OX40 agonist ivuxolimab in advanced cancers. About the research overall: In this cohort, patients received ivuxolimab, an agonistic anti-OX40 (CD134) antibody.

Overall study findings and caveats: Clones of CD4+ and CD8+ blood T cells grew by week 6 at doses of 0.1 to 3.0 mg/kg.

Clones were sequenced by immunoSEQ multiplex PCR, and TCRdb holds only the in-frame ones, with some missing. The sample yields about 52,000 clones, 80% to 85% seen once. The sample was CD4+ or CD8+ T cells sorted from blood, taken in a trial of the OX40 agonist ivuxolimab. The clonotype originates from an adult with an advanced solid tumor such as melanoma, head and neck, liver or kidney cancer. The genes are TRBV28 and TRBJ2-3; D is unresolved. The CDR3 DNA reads TGTGCCAGCCGTTCACTGTATGCGGTGGACACAGATACGCAGTATTTT. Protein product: CASRSLYAVDTDTQYF.